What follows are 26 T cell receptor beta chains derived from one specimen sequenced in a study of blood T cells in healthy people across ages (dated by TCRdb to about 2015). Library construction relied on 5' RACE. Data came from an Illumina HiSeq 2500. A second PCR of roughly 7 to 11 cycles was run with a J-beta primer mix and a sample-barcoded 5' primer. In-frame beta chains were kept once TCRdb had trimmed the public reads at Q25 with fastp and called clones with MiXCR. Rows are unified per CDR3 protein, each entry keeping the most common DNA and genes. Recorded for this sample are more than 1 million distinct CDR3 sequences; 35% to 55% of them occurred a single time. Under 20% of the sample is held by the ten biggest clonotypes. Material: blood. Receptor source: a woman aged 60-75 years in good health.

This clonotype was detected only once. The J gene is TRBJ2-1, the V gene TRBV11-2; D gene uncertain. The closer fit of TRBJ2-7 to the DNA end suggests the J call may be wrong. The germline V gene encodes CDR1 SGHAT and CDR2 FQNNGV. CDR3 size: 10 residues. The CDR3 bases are TGTGTCACGGGTCACAATGAGCAGTACTTC. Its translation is CVTGHNEQYF.

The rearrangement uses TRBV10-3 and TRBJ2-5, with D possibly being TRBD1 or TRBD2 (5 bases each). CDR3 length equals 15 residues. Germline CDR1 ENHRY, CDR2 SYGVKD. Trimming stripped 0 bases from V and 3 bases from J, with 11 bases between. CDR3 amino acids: CAISESLGVKETQYF. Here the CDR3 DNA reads TGTGCCATCAGTGAGTCCTTGGGGGTTAAAGAGACCCAGTACTTC.

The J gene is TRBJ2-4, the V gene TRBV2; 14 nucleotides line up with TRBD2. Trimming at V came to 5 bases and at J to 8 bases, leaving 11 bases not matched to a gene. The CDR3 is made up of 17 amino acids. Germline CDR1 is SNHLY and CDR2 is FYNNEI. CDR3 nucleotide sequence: TGTGCCAGCAGTAAAACGGGGACTAGCGGGGGAAAACACATTCAGTACTTC. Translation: CASSKTGTSGGKHIQYF.

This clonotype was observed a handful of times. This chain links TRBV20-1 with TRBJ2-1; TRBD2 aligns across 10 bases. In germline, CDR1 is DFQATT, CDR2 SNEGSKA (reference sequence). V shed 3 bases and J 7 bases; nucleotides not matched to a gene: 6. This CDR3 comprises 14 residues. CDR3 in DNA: TGCAGTGCTAGTCTAGCGGGAGCGTGGAATGAGCAGTTCTTC. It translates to CSASLAGAWNEQFF.

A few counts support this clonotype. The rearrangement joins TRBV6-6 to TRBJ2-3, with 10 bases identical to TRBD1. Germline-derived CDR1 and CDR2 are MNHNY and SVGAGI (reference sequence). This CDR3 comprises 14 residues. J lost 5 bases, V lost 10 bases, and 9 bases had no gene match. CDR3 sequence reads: CATCPGQGKDTQYF. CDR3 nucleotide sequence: TGTGCCACCTGCCCGGGACAGGGGAAAGATACGCAGTATTTT.

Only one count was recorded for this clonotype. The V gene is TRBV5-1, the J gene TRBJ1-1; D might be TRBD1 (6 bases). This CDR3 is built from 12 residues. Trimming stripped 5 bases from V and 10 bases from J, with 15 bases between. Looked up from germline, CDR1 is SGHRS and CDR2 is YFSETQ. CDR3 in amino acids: CASSDETGAAFF. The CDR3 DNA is TGCGCCAGCAGTGACGAGACAGGCGCAGCTTTCTTT.

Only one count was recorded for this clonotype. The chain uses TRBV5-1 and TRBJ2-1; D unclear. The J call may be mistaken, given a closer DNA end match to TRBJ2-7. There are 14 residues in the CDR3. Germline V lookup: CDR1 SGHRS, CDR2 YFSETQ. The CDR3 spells CASSLDPIYNEQYF. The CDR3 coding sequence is TGCGCCAGCAGCTTGGATCCCATCTACAATGAGCAGTACTTC.

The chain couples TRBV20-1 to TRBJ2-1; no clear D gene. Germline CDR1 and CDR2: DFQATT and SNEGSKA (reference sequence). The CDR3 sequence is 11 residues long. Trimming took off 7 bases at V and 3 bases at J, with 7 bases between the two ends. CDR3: CSENFYNEQFF. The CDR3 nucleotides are TGCAGTGAAAACTTCTACAATGAGCAGTTCTTC.

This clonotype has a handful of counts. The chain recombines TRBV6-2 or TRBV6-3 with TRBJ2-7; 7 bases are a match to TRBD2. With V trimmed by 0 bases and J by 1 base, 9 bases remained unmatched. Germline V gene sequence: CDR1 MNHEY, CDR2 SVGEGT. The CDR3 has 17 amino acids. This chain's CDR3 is CASSYSSASGLSYEQYF. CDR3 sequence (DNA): TGTGCCAGCAGTTACTCCTCCGCTAGCGGCTTATCCTACGAGCAGTACTTC.

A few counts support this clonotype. CDR3 amino acids: CSVFRKSSYEQYF. The CDR3 DNA is TGCAGCGTCTTCAGAAAAAGCTCCTACGAGCAGTACTTC. The J gene is TRBJ2-7, the V gene TRBV29-1; no clear D gene. V dropped 6 bases and J dropped 0 bases, with 12 bases sitting between them. This CDR3 spans 13 amino acids. CDR1 SQVTM and CDR2 ANQGSEA come from the germline V gene.

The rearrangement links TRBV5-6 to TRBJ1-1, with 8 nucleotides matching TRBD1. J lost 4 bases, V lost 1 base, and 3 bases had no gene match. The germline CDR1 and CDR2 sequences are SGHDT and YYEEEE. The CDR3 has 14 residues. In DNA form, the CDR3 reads TGTGCCAGCAGCTTGCAGGGGGCGCCCACTGAAGCTTTCTTT. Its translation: CASSLQGAPTEAFF.

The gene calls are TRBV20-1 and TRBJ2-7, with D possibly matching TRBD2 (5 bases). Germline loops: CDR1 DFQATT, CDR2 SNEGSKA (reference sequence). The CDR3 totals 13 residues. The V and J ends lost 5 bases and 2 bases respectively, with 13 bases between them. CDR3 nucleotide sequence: TGCAGTGCTCCTAACGAGGGTACCTACGAGCAGTACTTC. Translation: CSAPNEGTYEQYF.

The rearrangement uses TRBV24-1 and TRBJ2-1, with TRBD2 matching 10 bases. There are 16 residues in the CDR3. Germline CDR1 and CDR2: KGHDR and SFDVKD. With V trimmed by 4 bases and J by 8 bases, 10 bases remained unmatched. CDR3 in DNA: TGTGCCACCAGTGACCGAACTAGCGGGATGGCCCATGAGCAGTTCTTC. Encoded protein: CATSDRTSGMAHEQFF.

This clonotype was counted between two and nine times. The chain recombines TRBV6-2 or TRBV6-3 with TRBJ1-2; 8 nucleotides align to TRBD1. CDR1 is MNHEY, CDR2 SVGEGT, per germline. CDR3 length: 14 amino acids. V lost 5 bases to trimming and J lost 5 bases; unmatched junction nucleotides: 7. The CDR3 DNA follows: TGTGCCAGCAGTCTTACCGGACAGGGATATGGCTACACCTTC. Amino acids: CASSLTGQGYGYTF.

The CDR3 sequence is CATSDLQRSPREQYF. For the CDR3, the DNA is TGTGCCACCAGTGATTTGCAAAGGTCTCCTCGGGAGCAGTACTTC. J is TRBJ2-7 and V is TRBV24-1; D call uncertain. The CDR3 is 15 amino acids. The germline V gene encodes CDR1 KGHDR and CDR2 SFDVKD. Trimming shortened V by 0 bases and J by 7 bases, and 15 bases separated the two germline ends.

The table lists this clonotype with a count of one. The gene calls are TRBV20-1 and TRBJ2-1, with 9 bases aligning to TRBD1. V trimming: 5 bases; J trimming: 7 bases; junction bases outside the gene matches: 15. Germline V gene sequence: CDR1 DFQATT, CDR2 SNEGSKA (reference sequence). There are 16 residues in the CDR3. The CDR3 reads CSAHPAGQGQGNEQFF. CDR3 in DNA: TGCAGTGCTCACCCGGCCGGACAGGGGCAAGGGAATGAGCAGTTCTTC.

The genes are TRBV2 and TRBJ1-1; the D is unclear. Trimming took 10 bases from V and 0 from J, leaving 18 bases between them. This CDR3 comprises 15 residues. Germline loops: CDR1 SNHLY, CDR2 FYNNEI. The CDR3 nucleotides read TGTGCCACCCGAAGGGCTGGGGTCATGAACACTGAAGCTTTCTTT. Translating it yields CATRRAGVMNTEAFF.

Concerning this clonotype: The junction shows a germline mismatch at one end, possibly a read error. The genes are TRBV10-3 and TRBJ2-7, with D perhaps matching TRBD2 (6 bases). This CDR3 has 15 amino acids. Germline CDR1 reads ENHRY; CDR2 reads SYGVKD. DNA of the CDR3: TGTGCCAGCAGTTGGGGCGGGACTCATACGAGGGAGCAGTACTTC. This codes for CASSWGGTHTREQYF.

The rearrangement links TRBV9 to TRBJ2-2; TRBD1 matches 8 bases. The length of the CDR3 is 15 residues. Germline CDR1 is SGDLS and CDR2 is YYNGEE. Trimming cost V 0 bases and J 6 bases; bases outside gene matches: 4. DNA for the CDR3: TGTGCCAGCAGCGTAGCTACAGGGGGAGCCGGGGAGCTGTTTTTT. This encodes CASSVATGGAGELFF.

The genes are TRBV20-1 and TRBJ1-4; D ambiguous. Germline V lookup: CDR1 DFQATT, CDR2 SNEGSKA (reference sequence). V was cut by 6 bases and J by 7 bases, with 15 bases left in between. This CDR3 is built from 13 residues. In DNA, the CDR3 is TGCAGTGCCAGTACAGATTCTGGTGAAAAACTGTTTTTT. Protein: CSASTDSGEKLFF.

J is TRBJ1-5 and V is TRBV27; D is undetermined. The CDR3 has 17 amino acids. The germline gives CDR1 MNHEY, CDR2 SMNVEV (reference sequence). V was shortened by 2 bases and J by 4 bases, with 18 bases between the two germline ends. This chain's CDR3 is CASSLGGRPVGNQPQHF. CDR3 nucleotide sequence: TGTGCCAGCAGTTTAGGCGGCAGGCCGGTCGGAAATCAGCCCCAGCATTTT.

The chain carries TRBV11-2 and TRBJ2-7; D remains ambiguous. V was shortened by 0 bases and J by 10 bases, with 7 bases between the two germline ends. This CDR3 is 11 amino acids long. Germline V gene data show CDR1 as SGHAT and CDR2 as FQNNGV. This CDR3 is CASSLDRAQYF. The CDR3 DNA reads TGTGCCAGCAGCTTAGATAGGGCCCAGTACTTC.

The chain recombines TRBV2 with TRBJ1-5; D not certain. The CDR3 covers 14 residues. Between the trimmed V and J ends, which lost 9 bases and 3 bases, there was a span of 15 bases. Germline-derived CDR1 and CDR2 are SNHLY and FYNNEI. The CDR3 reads CASTRTELNQPQHF. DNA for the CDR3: TGTGCCAGTACGAGGACTGAGCTCAATCAGCCCCAGCATTTT.

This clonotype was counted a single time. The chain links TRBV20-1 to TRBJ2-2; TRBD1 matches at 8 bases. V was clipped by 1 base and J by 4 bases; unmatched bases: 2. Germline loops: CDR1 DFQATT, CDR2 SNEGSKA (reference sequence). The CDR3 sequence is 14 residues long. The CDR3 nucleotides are TGCAGTGCTAGAGGGGGACAGGCCACCGGGGAGCTGTTTTTT. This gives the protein CSARGGQATGELFF.

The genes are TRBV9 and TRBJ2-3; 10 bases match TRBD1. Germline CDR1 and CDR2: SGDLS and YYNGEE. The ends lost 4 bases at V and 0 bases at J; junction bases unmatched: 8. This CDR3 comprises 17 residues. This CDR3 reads CASSPRDRGGSTDTQYF. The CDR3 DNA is TGTGCCAGCAGCCCCCGGGACAGGGGTGGAAGCACAGATACGCAGTATTTT.

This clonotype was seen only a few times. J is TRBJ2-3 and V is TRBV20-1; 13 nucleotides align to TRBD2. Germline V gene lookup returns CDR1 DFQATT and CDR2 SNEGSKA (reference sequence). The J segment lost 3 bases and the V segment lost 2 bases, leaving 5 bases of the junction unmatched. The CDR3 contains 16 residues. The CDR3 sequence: CSARRLAGGITDTQYF. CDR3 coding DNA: TGCAGTGCTAGACGACTAGCGGGAGGAATTACAGATACGCAGTATTTT.